This TCR beta chain is drawn from a study of shared clonotypes between healthy human individuals. Findings of the study overall: Among non-shared clonotypes, generation probabilities were lower than among those shared by all four donors.

Method: immunoSEQ multiplex PCR; TCRdb's copy keeps in-frame clones and lacks some. The sample has 550,000 to 750,000 clones, about 95% seen once. After removal of 4 bases from V and 7 bases from J, the junction contained 10 bases not matched to a gene. This CDR3 is built from 16 residues. The V gene's germline CDR1 is LGHNA and CDR2 YNFKEQ. With regard to this clone: Antigen: not known.

Terminally differentiated effector memory CD45RA+ cells were excluded by CCR7 positive selection of CD45RO-negative cells. The material sequenced was naive CD8+ T cells sorted from blood. The genes are TRBV4-2 and TRBJ2-1; 10 bases line up with TRBD2. This clonotype was sampled from a woman aged 25 to 39 in good health. CDR3 nucleotide sequence: TGTGCCAGCAGCCTTCCCGGACTAGCGGAAATGAATGAGCAGTTCTTC. It translates to CASSLPGLAEMNEQFF.